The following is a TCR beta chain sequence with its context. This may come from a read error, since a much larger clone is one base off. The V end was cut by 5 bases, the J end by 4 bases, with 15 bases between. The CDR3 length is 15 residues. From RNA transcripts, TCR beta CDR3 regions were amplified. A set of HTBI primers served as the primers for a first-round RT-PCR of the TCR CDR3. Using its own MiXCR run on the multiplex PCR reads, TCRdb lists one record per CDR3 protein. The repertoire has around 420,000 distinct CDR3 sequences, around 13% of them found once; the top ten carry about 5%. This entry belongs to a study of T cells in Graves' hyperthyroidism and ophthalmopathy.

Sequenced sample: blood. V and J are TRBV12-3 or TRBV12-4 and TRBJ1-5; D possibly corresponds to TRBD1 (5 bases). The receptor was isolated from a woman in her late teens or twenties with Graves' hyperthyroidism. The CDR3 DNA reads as TGTGCCAGCAGTAGCCGGGACGGGATTAATCAGCCCCAGCATTTT. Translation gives CASSSRDGINQPQHF.